The 14 T cell receptor beta chains in this list originate from one sample, sequenced in a study of beta chain features in type 1 diabetes (dated by TCRdb to the late 2010s). Library prep was done by the immunoSEQ multiplex PCR assay. The High Capacity cDNA Reverse Transcription Kit was used to reverse transcribe all of the isolated RNA, meaning that expressed TCRB transcripts were what got sequenced. Entries here come from immuneACCESS through TCRdb and include only in-frame sequences with V and J called. Some clones fail to appear in such tables; in the studies checked, an unresolved V gene covers under half of the shortfall, and the cause of the remainder is unknown. The sample data list about 140,000 clones, and roughly 9.7% of these were observed just once. The ten biggest clones cover nearly 0.65% of the sample. What was sequenced was central memory CD4+ T cells from blood. The receptors here all came from a woman aged 40 to 50 in good health.

J is TRBJ2-3 and V is TRBV7-9; D is unresolved. Deletions cut 7 bases from V and 6 bases from J, with 23 bases between. Germline loops: CDR1 SEHNR, CDR2 FQNEAQ (reference sequence). There are 16 residues in the CDR3. In nucleotides, the CDR3 is TGTGCCAGCACCCAACGCACGCGTTCATCCTCCGATACGCAGTATTTT. Its translation is CASTQRTRSSSDTQYF.

CDR3 amino acids: CASSQAVNTEAFF. CDR3 DNA: TGTGCCAGCTCACAGGCGGTGAACACTGAAGCTTTCTTT. This chain connects TRBV18 to TRBJ1-1; D call uncertain. Trimming left V 4 bases short and J 0 bases short, with 6 bases between. Germline V gene lookup returns CDR1 KGHSH and CDR2 LQKENI. The CDR3 covers 13 residues.

The rearrangement joins TRBV9 to TRBJ1-4; 7 bases are a match to TRBD1. V lost 4 bases to trimming and J lost 0 bases; unmatched junction nucleotides: 6. The germline CDR1 and CDR2 sequences are SGDLS and YYNGEE. The CDR3 spans 16 residues. As DNA, the CDR3 is TGTGCCAGCAGCCCCGGACAGGACCCAACTAATGAAAAACTGTTTTTT. This sequence encodes CASSPGQDPTNEKLFF.

The genes are TRBV11-2 and TRBJ2-3; 8 nucleotides agree with TRBD2. Germline CDR1 and CDR2: SGHAT and FQNNGV. Trimming cost V 8 bases and J 0 bases; bases outside gene matches: 7. The CDR3 contains 15 residues. This CDR3 is CASRLRGASTDTQYF. In DNA form, the CDR3 reads TGTGCCAGCCGCCTGCGGGGGGCGAGCACAGATACGCAGTATTTT.

This rearrangement joins TRBV2 to TRBJ2-1, with 8 bases aligning to TRBD2. The CDR3 has 15 residues. CDR1 and CDR2 (germline): SNHLY, FYNNEI. The J segment lost 7 bases and the V segment lost 1 base, leaving 6 bases of the junction unmatched. Here the CDR3 DNA reads TGTGCCAGCAGTGAAGGTCCCCGGGGGGGGAATGAGCAGTTCTTC. This codes for CASSEGPRGGNEQFF.

The chain uses TRBV27 and TRBJ1-6; TRBD1 matches 8 bases. The ends lost 3 bases at V and 8 bases at J; junction bases unmatched: 9. Germline CDR1 reads MNHEY; CDR2 reads SMNVEV (reference sequence). This CDR3 is built from 16 residues. CDR3 loop: CASSLPLGQGYSPLHF. The CDR3 DNA follows: TGTGCCAGCAGTTTGCCCCTCGGACAGGGTTATTCACCCCTCCACTTT.

There are many counts of this clone. The V call is TRBV29-1, the J call TRBJ1-1; D perhaps matches TRBD1 (5 bases). CDR1 and CDR2 (germline): SQVTM, ANQGSEA. V was cut by 7 bases and J by 0 bases, with 15 bases left in between. The length of the CDR3 is 14 residues. In DNA form, the CDR3 reads TGCAGCGCCGGGGGGAGAGGTATGAACACTGAAGCTTTCTTT. Protein product: CSAGGRGMNTEAFF.

This clone was counted a few times. V is TRBV5-4 and J is TRBJ2-3; 11 bases are a match to TRBD1. After removal of 0 bases from V and 0 bases from J, the junction contained 6 bases not matched to a gene. This CDR3 region has 18 residues. In germline, CDR1 is SGHNT, CDR2 YYREEE (reference sequence). The CDR3 DNA reads as TGTGCCAGCAGCTTGGGAGGACAGGGGGCGTTCAGCACAGATACGCAGTATTTT. Its translation is CASSLGGQGAFSTDTQYF.

The chain links TRBV19 to TRBJ2-7, with 10 bases aligning to TRBD1. The CDR3 totals 16 residues. V lost 5 bases, J lost 1 base, and 8 bases stayed unmatched. Germline V CDR1 and CDR2: LNHDA, SQIVND (reference sequence). The CDR3 DNA follows: TGTGCCAGTAGTGAATCCGGGACAGGGGTTTCCTACGAGCAGTACTTC. Its translation is CASSESGTGVSYEQYF.

The rearrangement joins TRBV9 to TRBJ2-2; maybe TRBD2 (5 bases). The CDR3 sequence is 17 residues long. Germline V lookup: CDR1 SGDLS, CDR2 YYNGEE. Trimming cost V 7 bases and J 4 bases, with 23 bases left between them. Written as DNA, the CDR3 is TGTGCCAGCGGTGGTACCCGAGGGCCCACGGGCACCGGGGAGCTGTTTTTT. The encoded protein is CASGGTRGPTGTGELFF.

This clone was found a few times. The chain employs TRBV27 and TRBJ2-1; D is perhaps TRBD1 (5 bases). There are 14 residues in the CDR3. The germline V gene encodes CDR1 MNHEY and CDR2 SMNVEV (reference sequence). Trimming removed 0 bases at V and 5 bases at J, with 8 bases between. For the CDR3, the DNA is TGTGCCAGCAGTTTATCATCCAGGGACAATGAGCAGTTCTTC. Its protein is CASSLSSRDNEQFF.

The table lists this clone with a few counts. J is TRBJ1-1 and V is TRBV6-6; a possible D gene is TRBD1 (6 bases). The CDR3 is made up of 15 amino acids. CDR1 and CDR2 (germline): MNHNY, SVGAGI (reference sequence). Trimming left V 10 bases short and J 1 base short, with 19 bases between. CDR3 amino acids: CATLSQGSPNTEAFF. In DNA, the CDR3 is TGTGCCACCCTGTCACAGGGTAGCCCGAACACTGAAGCTTTCTTT.

This clone was counted only a few times. The chain joins TRBV7-2 to TRBJ1-1; 7 bases fit TRBD1. The germline gives CDR1 SGHTA, CDR2 FQGNSA. The V segment lost 5 bases and the J segment 0 bases; nucleotides outside the gene matches: 18. The CDR3 runs 19 residues. CDR3 nucleotides: TGTGCCAGCAGCGTATATAGGGGGCCCGGAGGCCTTATGAACACTGAAGCTTTCTTT. Amino acids: CASSVYRGPGGLMNTEAFF.

This clone was detected only a few times. Here the CDR3 DNA reads TGTGCCAGCAGACCCAGAGGTTCCTATGGCTACACCTTC. This gives the protein CASRPRGSYGYTF. The chain carries TRBV6-1 and TRBJ1-2, with no clear D. Germline assignment: CDR1 MNHNS and CDR2 SASEGT. The CDR3 spans 13 residues. The V gene lost 6 bases and the J gene lost 4 bases, with 12 bases spanning the gap.